This passage covers 11 T cell receptor beta chains from one sample sequenced in a study of T-cell reconstitution after alpha-beta-depleted transplantation in children. During its preparation, the TCRbeta library received unique molecular identifiers. TCRdb re-called the PCR reads with MiXCR, one entry per CDR3 protein. The repertoire has 500,000 or so distinct CDR3 sequences, approximately 32% of them found once; the top ten carry 2% to 3%. This sample comprised PBMCs from the stem cell graft donor, obtained from the stem cell graft. These receptors originate from a human donor who donated a stem cell graft to a child with aplastic anemia.

The chain recombines TRBV12-3 or TRBV12-4 with TRBJ1-1; maybe TRBD1 (5 bases). V was cut by 2 bases and J by 5 bases, with 12 bases left in between. This CDR3 contains 14 residues. The CDR3 here is CASSLRRGSTEAFF. The CDR3 nucleotides are TGTGCCAGCAGTTTAAGGAGGGGCTCGACTGAAGCTTTCTTT.

This clonotype was seen a few times. The chain combines TRBV30 with TRBJ2-7, with D uncertain. The CDR3 has 14 residues. Per germline, CDR1 GTSNPN and CDR2 SVGIG (reference sequence). Trimming cost V 7 bases and J 4 bases, with 20 bases left between them. For the CDR3, the DNA is TGTGCCTCCGGGTATGGCAGAGAGGCTTACGAGCAGTACTTC. This codes for CASGYGREAYEQYF.

The V and J genes are TRBV5-1 and TRBJ1-1, with 8 bases aligning to TRBD1. The germline CDR1 and CDR2 sequences are SGHRS and YFSETQ. The ends lost 3 bases at V and 4 bases at J; junction bases unmatched: 11. The CDR3 is made up of 16 amino acids. The CDR3 DNA reads TGCGCCAGCAGCTCCTTACCGGGACAGGCGGTCACTGAAGCTTTCTTT. It specifies CASSSLPGQAVTEAFF.

This clonotype appeared a few times. V and J are TRBV10-2 and TRBJ2-5; unclear D gene. Between the trimmed V and J ends, which lost 2 bases and 2 bases, there was a span of 9 bases. There are 14 residues in the CDR3. Germline V CDR1 and CDR2: WSHSY, SAAADI. The CDR3 loop is CASSENGRQETQYF. The CDR3 DNA reads as TGCGCCAGCAGTGAGAACGGACGGCAAGAGACCCAGTACTTC.

The J gene is TRBJ1-2, the V gene TRBV9; 11 bases agree with TRBD1. The CDR3 runs to 16 residues. Germline CDR1 reads SGDLS; CDR2 reads YYNGEE. J gave up 1 base and V 4 bases, and 6 bases lay outside the gene matches. Written as DNA, the CDR3 is TGTGCCAGCAGCCCCCGGACAGGGGGCATTAACTATGGCTACACCTTC. This translates into CASSPRTGGINYGYTF.

V is TRBV28 and J is TRBJ2-1; the D gene is possibly TRBD2 (5 bases). V lost 1 base, J lost 0 bases, and 10 bases lay in between. Germline assignment: CDR1 MDHEN and CDR2 SYDVKM. The CDR3 has 16 residues. Here the CDR3 reads CASSLSGLISYNEQFF. The DNA for the CDR3 is TGTGCCAGCAGTTTATCCGGACTGATCTCCTACAATGAGCAGTTCTTC.

The chain employs TRBV9 and TRBJ2-3; unclear D gene. There are 13 residues in the CDR3. Trimming removed 1 base at V and 5 bases at J, with 8 bases between. Germline V gives CDR1 SGDLS, CDR2 YYNGEE. CDR3 residues: CASSVLEIDTQYF. CDR3 bases: TGTGCCAGCAGCGTATTGGAGATAGATACGCAGTATTTT.

This clonotype has more than one count but fewer than ten. The chain carries TRBV20-1 and TRBJ1-5, with 8 bases matching TRBD1. The CDR3 length is 15 residues. Germline V lookup: CDR1 DFQATT, CDR2 SNEGSKA (reference sequence). After removal of 5 bases from V and 6 bases from J, the junction contained 12 bases not matched to a gene. The CDR3 loop is CSAAQGASWAQPQHF. The CDR3 bases are TGCAGTGCTGCTCAGGGGGCGAGTTGGGCTCAGCCCCAGCATTTT.

The CDR3 DNA sequence: TGCGCCAGCAGTGACGGTTTGAACACTGAAGCTTTCTTT. This codes for CASSDGLNTEAFF. The J gene is TRBJ1-1, the V gene TRBV10-1; D not resolved. The CDR3 runs 13 residues. The V end was cut by 3 bases, the J end by 0 bases, with 5 bases between. Germline V CDR1 and CDR2: WNHNN, SYGVQD (reference sequence).

The chain employs TRBV7-9 and TRBJ1-1, with a tentative D call TRBD1 (5 bases). Germline values: CDR1 SEHNR, CDR2 FQNEAQ (reference sequence). The V end lost 4 bases, the J end lost 2 bases, and 5 bases lay between the germline ends. The CDR3 is made up of 12 amino acids. The CDR3: CASSWDNTEAFF. The CDR3 nucleotides read TGTGCCAGCAGCTGGGACAACACTGAAGCTTTCTTT.

The chain uses TRBV12-3 or TRBV12-4 and TRBJ1-1; D is possibly TRBD1 (5 bases). The ends were cut back, 1 base at V and 1 base at J, with 7 bases in the middle. CDR3 size: 14 residues. The CDR3 is CASSLEDRNTEAFF. The CDR3 DNA reads TGTGCCAGCAGTTTAGAAGACAGGAACACTGAAGCTTTCTTT.